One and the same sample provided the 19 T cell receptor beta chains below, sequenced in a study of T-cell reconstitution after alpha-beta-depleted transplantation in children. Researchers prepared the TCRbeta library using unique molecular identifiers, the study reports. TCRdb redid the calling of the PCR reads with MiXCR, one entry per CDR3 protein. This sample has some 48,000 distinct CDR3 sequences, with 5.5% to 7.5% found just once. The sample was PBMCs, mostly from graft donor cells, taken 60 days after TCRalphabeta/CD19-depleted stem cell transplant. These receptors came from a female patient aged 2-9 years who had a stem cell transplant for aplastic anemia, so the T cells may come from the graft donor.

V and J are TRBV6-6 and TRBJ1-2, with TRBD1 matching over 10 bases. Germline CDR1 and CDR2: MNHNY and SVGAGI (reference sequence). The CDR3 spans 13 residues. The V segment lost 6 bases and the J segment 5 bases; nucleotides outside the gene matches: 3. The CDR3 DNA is TGTGCCAGCAGCCGGGACAGGGGTTATGGCTACACCTTC. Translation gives CASSRDRGYGYTF.

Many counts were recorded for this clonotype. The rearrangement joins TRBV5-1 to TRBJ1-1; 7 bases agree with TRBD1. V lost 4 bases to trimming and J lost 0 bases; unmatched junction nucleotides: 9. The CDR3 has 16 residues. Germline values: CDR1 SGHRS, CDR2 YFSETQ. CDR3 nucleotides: TGCGCCAGCAGCCATGACAGGGAACACATGAACACTGAAGCTTTCTTT. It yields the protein CASSHDREHMNTEAFF.

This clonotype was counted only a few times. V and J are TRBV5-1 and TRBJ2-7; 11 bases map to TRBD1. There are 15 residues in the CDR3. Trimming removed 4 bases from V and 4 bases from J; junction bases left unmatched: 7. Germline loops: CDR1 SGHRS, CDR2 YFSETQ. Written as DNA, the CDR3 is TGCGCCAGCAGCCCTGGAGGGACAGGGGGTTACGAGCAGTACTTC. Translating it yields CASSPGGTGGYEQYF.

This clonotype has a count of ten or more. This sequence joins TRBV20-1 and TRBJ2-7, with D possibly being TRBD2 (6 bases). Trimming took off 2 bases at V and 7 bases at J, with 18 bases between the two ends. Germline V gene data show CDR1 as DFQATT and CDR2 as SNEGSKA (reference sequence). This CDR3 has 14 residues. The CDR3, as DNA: TGCAGTGCTAGAAAAAATGGACCGGGAGAGGAGCAGTACTTC. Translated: CSARKNGPGEEQYF.

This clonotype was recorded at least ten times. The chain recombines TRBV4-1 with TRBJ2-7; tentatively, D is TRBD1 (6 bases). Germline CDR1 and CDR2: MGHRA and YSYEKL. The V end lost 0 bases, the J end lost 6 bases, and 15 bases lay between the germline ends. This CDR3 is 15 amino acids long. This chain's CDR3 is CASSQDNREYGEQYF. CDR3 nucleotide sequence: TGCGCCAGCAGCCAAGATAACAGGGAATATGGCGAGCAGTACTTC.

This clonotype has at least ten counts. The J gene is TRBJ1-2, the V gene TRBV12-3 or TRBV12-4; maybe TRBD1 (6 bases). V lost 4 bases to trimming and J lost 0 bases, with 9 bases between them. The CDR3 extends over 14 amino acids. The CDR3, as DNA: TGTGCCAGCAGTTCCAGGGGAGCTAACTATGGCTACACCTTC. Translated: CASSSRGANYGYTF.

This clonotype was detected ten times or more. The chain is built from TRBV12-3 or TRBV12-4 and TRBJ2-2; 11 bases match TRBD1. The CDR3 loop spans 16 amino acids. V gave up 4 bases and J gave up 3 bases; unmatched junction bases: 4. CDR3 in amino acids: CASSWTGGVDTGELFF. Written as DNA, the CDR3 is TGTGCCAGCAGTTGGACAGGGGGCGTGGACACCGGGGAGCTGTTTTTT.

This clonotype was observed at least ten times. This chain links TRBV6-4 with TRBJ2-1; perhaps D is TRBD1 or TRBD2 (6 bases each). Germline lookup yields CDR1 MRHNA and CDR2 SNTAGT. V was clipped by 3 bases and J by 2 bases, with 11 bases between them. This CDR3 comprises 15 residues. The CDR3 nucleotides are TGTGCCAGCAGTGAGAGGGGGGCACCCTACAATGAGCAGTTCTTC. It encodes CASSERGAPYNEQFF.

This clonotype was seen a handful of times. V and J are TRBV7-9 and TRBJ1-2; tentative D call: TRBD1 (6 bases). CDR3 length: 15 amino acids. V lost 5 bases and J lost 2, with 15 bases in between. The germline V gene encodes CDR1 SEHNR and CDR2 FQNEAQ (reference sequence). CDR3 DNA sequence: TGTGCCAGCAGCCCTAGGGGGGCAGGGAACTATGGCTACACCTTC. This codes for CASSPRGAGNYGYTF.

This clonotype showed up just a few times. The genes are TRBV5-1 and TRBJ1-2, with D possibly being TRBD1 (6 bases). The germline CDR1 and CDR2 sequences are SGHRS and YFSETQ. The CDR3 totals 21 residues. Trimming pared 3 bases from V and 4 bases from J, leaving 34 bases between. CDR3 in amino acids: CASSSKRFKVLGTRAGYGYTF. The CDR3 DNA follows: TGCGCCAGCAGCTCGAAACGGTTCAAGGTCCTCGGGACACGGGCAGGCTATGGCTACACCTTC.

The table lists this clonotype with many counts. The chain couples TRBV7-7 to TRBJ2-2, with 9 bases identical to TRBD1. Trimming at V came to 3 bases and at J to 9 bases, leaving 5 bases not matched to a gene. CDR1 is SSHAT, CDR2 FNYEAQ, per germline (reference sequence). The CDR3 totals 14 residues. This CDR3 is CASSLGGTGRELFF. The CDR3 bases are TGTGCCAGCAGCTTGGGGGGGACAGGGAGGGAGCTGTTTTTT.

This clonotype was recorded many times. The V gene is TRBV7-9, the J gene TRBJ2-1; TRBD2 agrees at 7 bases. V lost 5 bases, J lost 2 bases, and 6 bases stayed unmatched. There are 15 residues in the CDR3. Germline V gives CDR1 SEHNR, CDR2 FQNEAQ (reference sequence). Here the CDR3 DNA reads TGTGCCAGCAGCGGTCCAGGGACTACCTACAATGAGCAGTTCTTC. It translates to CASSGPGTTYNEQFF.

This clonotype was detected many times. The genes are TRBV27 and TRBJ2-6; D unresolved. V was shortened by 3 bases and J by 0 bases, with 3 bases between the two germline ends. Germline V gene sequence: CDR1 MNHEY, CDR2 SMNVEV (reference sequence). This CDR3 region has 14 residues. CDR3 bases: TGTGCCAGCAGTTTGGTCTCTGGGGCCAACGTCCTGACTTTC. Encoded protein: CASSLVSGANVLTF.

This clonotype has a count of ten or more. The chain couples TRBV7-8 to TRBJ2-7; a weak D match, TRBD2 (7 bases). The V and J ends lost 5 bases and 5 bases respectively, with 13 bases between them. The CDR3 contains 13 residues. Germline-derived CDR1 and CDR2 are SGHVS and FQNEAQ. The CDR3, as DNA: TGTGCCAGCAGCCTAACAGGGAGGGACGAGCAGTACTTC. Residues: CASSLTGRDEQYF.

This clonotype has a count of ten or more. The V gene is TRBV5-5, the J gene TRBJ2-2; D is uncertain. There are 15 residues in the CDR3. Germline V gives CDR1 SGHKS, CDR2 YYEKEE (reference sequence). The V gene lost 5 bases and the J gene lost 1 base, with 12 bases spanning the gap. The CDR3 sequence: CASRHGRVNTGELFF. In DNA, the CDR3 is TGTGCCAGCAGACACGGACGGGTGAACACCGGGGAGCTGTTTTTT.

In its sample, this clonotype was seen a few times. CDR3 region: CASSEFVYEQYF. The CDR3 DNA is TGTGCCAGCAGTGAATTTGTTTACGAGCAGTACTTC. The gene calls are TRBV2 and TRBJ2-7, with D unclear. Per the germline V gene, CDR1 is SNHLY and CDR2 is FYNNEI. CDR3 length: 12 amino acids. V was pared by 2 bases and J by 4 bases, with 6 bases between. Together with reference TRBV2 and TRBJ2-7, the CDR3 gives the full variable domain: EPEVTQTPSHQVTQMGQEVILRCVPISNHLYFYWYRQILGQKVEFLVSFYNNEISEKSEIFDDQFSVERPDGSNFTLKIRSTKLEDSAMYFCASSEFVYEQYFGPGTRLTVT.

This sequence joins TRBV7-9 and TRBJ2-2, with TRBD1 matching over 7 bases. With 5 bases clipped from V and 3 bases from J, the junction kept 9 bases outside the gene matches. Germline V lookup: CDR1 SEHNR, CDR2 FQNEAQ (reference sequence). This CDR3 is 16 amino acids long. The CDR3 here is CASSPRQGRDTGELFF. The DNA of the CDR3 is TGTGCCAGCAGCCCCCGACAGGGTAGAGACACCGGGGAGCTGTTTTTT.

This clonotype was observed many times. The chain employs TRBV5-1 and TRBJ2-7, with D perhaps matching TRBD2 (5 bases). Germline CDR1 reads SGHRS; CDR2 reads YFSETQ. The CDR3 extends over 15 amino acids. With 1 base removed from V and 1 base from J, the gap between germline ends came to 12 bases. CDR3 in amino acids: CASSLTSGISYEQYF. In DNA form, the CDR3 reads TGCGCCAGCAGCTTGACTAGTGGGATATCCTACGAGCAGTACTTC.

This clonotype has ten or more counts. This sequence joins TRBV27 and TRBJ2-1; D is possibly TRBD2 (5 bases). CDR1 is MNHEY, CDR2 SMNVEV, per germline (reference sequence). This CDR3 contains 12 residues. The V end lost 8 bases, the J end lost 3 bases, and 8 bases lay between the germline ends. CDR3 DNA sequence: TGTGCCAGCGGGAGAGGCTACAATGAGCAGTTCTTC. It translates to CASGRGYNEQFF.